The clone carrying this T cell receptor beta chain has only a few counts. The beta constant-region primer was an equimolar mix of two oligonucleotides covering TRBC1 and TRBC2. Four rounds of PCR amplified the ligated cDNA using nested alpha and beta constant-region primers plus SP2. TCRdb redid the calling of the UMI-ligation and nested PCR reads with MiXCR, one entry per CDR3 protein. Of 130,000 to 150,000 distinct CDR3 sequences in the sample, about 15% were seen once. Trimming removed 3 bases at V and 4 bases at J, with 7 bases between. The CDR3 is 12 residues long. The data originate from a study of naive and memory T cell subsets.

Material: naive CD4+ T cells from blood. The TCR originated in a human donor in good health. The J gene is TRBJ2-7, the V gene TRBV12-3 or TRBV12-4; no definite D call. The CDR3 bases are TGTGCCAGCAGTTTTTCCGGGTACGAGCAGTACTTC. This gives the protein CASSFSGYEQYF.